This T cell receptor (beta chain) was sequenced during a study of molecular identifiers for immune sequencing clone quantification. Germline loops: CDR1 SGHDT, CDR2 YYEEEE. V lost 0 bases to trimming and J lost 3 bases, with 6 bases between them. The CDR3 has 13 amino acids. Naive CD8 libraries used about 20,000 to 1,100,000 sorted cells and 10%, 30% or 50% RNA. Naive CD8 T cells underwent sorting with the CD8+CD4-CCR7+CD45RA+ definition. This clonotype was counted a few times. The use of previously described methods and listed TCR primers produced the bulk TCR libraries. TCRdb reprocessed the PCR reads with MiXCR, giving one entry per CDR3 protein. The table has approximately 680,000 distinct CDR3 sequences, less than 30% seen once.

The V and J genes are TRBV5-6 and TRBJ2-5; D ambiguous. The sample consisted of naive CD8+ T cells from blood, with Jurkat cell RNA spiked in. As to subset: FACS-sorted CD8+CD4-CCR7+CD45RA+ naive T cells. This receptor was taken from a human donor in good health. Some libraries in this study had Jurkat cell RNA spiked in. The DNA of the CDR3 is TGTGCCAGCAGCTTGGACTGGAAAGAGACCCAGTACTTC. Its translation: CASSLDWKETQYF.